This T cell receptor beta chain was sequenced during a study of cytomegalovirus exposure and HLA in healthy donors. Study-level findings and limits: The study reported that TCR beta sequences accurately predicted HLA-A and HLA-B alleles in most subjects.

With 60 Vbeta and 13 Jbeta primers, the PCR was carried out. Profiling relied on immunoSEQ multiplex PCR, and the TCRdb table lists in-frame clones only, not all of them. The data show some 150,000 clones, with roughly 88% seen just once and approximately 1.5% held by the top ten. V was pared by 4 bases and J by 5 bases, with 9 bases between. Germline V lookup: CDR1 MGHDK, CDR2 SYGVNS. This CDR3 spans 13 amino acids. By frequency in the sample, this clone is medium-sized (0.01 to 0.1%). The antigen remains undetermined. Regarding donors, all were healthy bone marrow donors. This clonotype was sampled from a woman under 30 in good health and CMV-seronegative. V gene TRBV25-1 combines with J gene TRBJ2-1; no reliable D call. Material: PBMCs. In DNA, the CDR3 is TGTGCCAGCAGTGTATTTGAGCACAATGAGCAGTTCTTC. It translates to CASSVFEHNEQFF.